What follows is one T cell receptor beta chain and its context. At one boundary the junction diverges from the germline segment, which might be a read error. Sequencing was performed with immunoSEQ multiplex PCR; in TCRdb, only in-frame clones are kept and a portion is missing. This sample yields 85,000 to 95,000 clones, of which more than 70% are seen a single time; approximately 15% belongs to the top ten. This sample was included in a study of Ad26.COV2.S vaccination and SARS-CoV-2 variants. Per the germline V gene, CDR1 is SGHVS and CDR2 is FQNEAQ. The CDR3 length is 19 residues. This chain connects TRBV7-8 to TRBJ2-5, with 16 positions matching TRBD2. The sample was peripheral blood, taken after recovery from COVID-19. The clonotype originates from a human donor who had recovered from COVID-19. In DNA, the CDR3 is TGTGCCGGCAGCTTAGCCCCAGGGACTAGCGGGAGGGCCGGGGAGACCCAGTACTTC. Its protein is CAGSLAPGTSGRAGETQYF.